Listed here are 9 T cell receptor beta chains from one sample, sequenced in a study of T-cell memory formation after mild COVID-19. In TCRdb, the 5' RACE reads were re-called with MiXCR into one record per CDR3 protein. This table has about 400,000 distinct CDR3 sequences, 20% to 25% appearing once. Specimen: PBMCs or a T cell subset sorted from them (not recorded which). These receptors originate from an adult woman who had mild COVID-19 (a few samples of this study predate the infection). Cell type and time point are not known.

The chain joins TRBV13 to TRBJ2-7; 7 bases match TRBD1. Unmatched junction bases numbered 4, after V lost 5 bases and J lost 3 bases. Germline CDR1 PRHDT, CDR2 FYEKMQ (reference sequence). The length of the CDR3 is 13 residues. DNA of the CDR3: TGTGCCAGCAGCATCGGGACAGTCTACGAGCAGTACTTC. Protein: CASSIGTVYEQYF.

This clonotype was recorded a few times. The chain couples TRBV20-1 to TRBJ2-7, with TRBD2 identical over 7 bases. CDR1 and CDR2 from the germline V gene are DFQATT and SNEGSKA (reference sequence). This CDR3 is 15 amino acids long. Germline trimming cut 6 bases from V and 4 bases from J; bases unmatched to any gene: 15. The CDR3 loop is CSASPQGGSVYEQYF. CDR3 coding DNA: TGCAGTGCCAGTCCCCAGGGCGGGAGTGTTTACGAGCAGTACTTC.

This clonotype is a singleton in its sample. This rearrangement joins TRBV9 to TRBJ2-3, with TRBD2 matching 8 bases. CDR1 is SGDLS, CDR2 YYNGEE, per germline. CDR3 size: 14 residues. Trimming cost V 4 bases and J 6 bases; bases outside gene matches: 7. The CDR3 spells CASSIRGGMDTQYF. The CDR3 bases are TGTGCCAGCAGCATTCGGGGGGGCATGGATACGCAGTATTTT.

The genes are TRBV29-1 and TRBJ2-7, with TRBD1 identical over 11 bases. Germline CDR1 reads SQVTM; CDR2 reads ANQGSEA. The CDR3 has 13 amino acids. With V trimmed by 7 bases and J by 3 bases, 5 bases remained unmatched. The CDR3 region is CSALGQGDYEQYF. CDR3 nucleotides: TGCAGCGCCTTGGGACAGGGGGACTACGAGCAGTACTTC.

This clonotype was counted only a few times. The V and J genes are TRBV7-2 and TRBJ2-3; D may be TRBD2 (5 bases). The ends were cut back, 3 bases at V and 1 base at J, with 11 bases in the middle. Germline V lookup: CDR1 SGHTA, CDR2 FQGNSA. The CDR3 runs 15 residues. The chain's CDR3 is CASSLEVRRTDTQYF. CDR3 in DNA: TGTGCCAGCAGCTTGGAGGTTAGACGCACAGATACGCAGTATTTT.

The chain combines TRBV20-1 with TRBJ2-7; TRBD1 might be the D (5 bases). CDR1 is DFQATT, CDR2 SNEGSKA, per germline (reference sequence). The CDR3 contains 14 residues. V lost 5 bases and J lost 1, with 15 bases in between. The CDR3 DNA reads TGCAGTGCTCGTCCCAGGGCCCGATCCTACGAGCAGTACTTC. The encoded protein is CSARPRARSYEQYF.

This sequence joins TRBV5-5 and TRBJ2-3, with 10 bases that match TRBD2. The CDR3 runs 13 residues. CDR1 SGHKS and CDR2 YYEKEE come from the germline V gene (reference sequence). The ends lost 8 bases at V and 5 bases at J; junction bases unmatched: 5. The CDR3 sequence is CASGAGGGDTQYF. The CDR3 DNA reads TGTGCCAGTGGAGCGGGGGGGGGAGATACGCAGTATTTT.

This clonotype was recorded a few times. This chain uses TRBV6-2 or TRBV6-3 with TRBJ2-7; 7 nucleotides agree with TRBD1. The J segment lost 4 bases and the V segment lost 5 bases, leaving 14 bases of the junction unmatched. This CDR3 has 16 amino acids. Germline V lookup: CDR1 MNHEY, CDR2 SVGEGT. The CDR3 reads CASSNGQEEWAYEQYF. CDR3 DNA: TGTGCCAGCAGTAACGGACAGGAGGAGTGGGCTTACGAGCAGTACTTC.

A word on this clonotype: This may stem from a read error, because a much larger clone lies one nucleotide away. The CDR3, as DNA: TGTGCCAGTTCCCGCGGGGGGTCGTTAGATACGCAGTATTTT. Its translation: CASSRGGSLDTQYF. This chain joins TRBV6-6 and TRBJ2-3; 8 nucleotides match TRBD2. From germline, CDR1 is MNHNY and CDR2 SVGAGI (reference sequence). The CDR3 is made up of 14 amino acids. The J segment lost 5 bases and the V segment lost 9 bases, leaving 10 bases of the junction unmatched.